What follows are 23 T cell receptor beta chains derived from one specimen sequenced in a study of cytomegalovirus exposure and HLA in healthy donors. With 60 Vbeta and 13 Jbeta primers, the PCR was carried out. TCRdb keeps only in-frame clones here, not all; method: immunoSEQ multiplex PCR. The sample holds more than 80,000 clones, 60% to 75% seen once. The sequenced sample was PBMCs. The receptors come from a female donor in good health and CMV-seropositive.

With regard to this clone: The junction departs from germline at one end; a sequencing error may be responsible. The gene calls are TRBV7-9 and TRBJ2-4, with TRBD1 matching over 7 bases. CDR1 is SEHNR, CDR2 FQNEAQ, per germline (reference sequence). The CDR3 is 16 residues long. The CDR3 coding sequence is TGTGCCAGCAGCTCGGACAGGAATCTAGCCAAAAACATTCAGTACTTT. Residues: CASSSDRNLAKNIQYF.

This clone came up once. This chain joins TRBV7-2 and TRBJ1-4; the match to TRBD1 covers 8 bases. Germline assignment: CDR1 SGHTA and CDR2 FQGNSA. Trimming at V came to 3 bases and at J to 3 bases, leaving 9 bases not matched to a gene. The CDR3 length is 17 residues. CDR3 bases: TGTGCCAGCAGCTTTCGAGGACAGGGTACCCCTAATGAAAAACTGTTTTTT. It codes for CASSFRGQGTPNEKLFF.

The chain recombines TRBV28 with TRBJ1-2, with 8 bases identical to TRBD1. CDR3 length equals 14 residues. The ends lost 7 bases at V and 1 base at J; junction bases unmatched: 5. Germline V gene lookup returns CDR1 MDHEN and CDR2 SYDVKM. The DNA for the CDR3 is TGTGCCAGCATCCCGGACAGGGTTAACTATGGCTACACCTTC. As protein: CASIPDRVNYGYTF.

This chain's CDR3 is CASSLGDRGNQPQHF. For the CDR3, the DNA is TGTGCCAGCAGTTTGGGGGACAGGGGCAATCAGCCCCAGCATTTT. The rearrangement uses TRBV2 and TRBJ1-5; 9 nucleotides match TRBD1. The germline V gene encodes CDR1 SNHLY and CDR2 FYNNEI. Germline trimming cut 5 bases from V and 2 bases from J; bases unmatched to any gene: 4. The CDR3 has 15 amino acids.

This rearrangement joins TRBV4-3 to TRBJ2-7, with 10 bases aligning to TRBD1. Germline values: CDR1 LGHNA, CDR2 YSLEER. The V and J ends lost 0 bases and 2 bases, in that order; junction bases with no gene match: 4. The CDR3 loop spans 16 amino acids. Here the CDR3 reads CASSQDPGQGAYEQYF. CDR3 sequence (DNA): TGCGCCAGCAGCCAAGATCCCGGACAGGGGGCCTACGAGCAGTACTTC.

The chain uses TRBV4-3 and TRBJ2-1; D possibly corresponds to TRBD2 (8 bases). Trimming took off 1 base at V and 6 bases at J, with 22 bases between the two ends. The CDR3 consists of 18 residues. Germline V lookup: CDR1 LGHNA, CDR2 YSLEER. The CDR3 is CASSQVRGRAGESNEQFF. Written as DNA, the CDR3 is TGCGCCAGCAGCCAAGTGAGGGGGCGAGCGGGAGAATCCAATGAGCAGTTCTTC.

The table lists this clone with a count of one. The V call is TRBV7-2, the J call TRBJ1-2; 9 bases are shared with TRBD1. The V gene end was trimmed by 3 bases and the J gene end by 3 bases; junction bases not matched to a gene: 5. The CDR3 consists of 15 residues. Germline V lookup: CDR1 SGHTA, CDR2 FQGNSA. Here the CDR3 reads CASSFTGGTYYGYTF. The CDR3 coding sequence is TGTGCCAGCAGCTTTACAGGGGGCACTTACTATGGCTACACCTTC.

The V and J genes are TRBV11-2 and TRBJ1-1; the D gene is possibly TRBD1 (6 bases). The CDR3 is 11 residues long. CDR1 and CDR2 from the germline V gene are SGHAT and FQNNGV. V dropped 5 bases and J dropped 8 bases, with 9 bases sitting between them. CDR3 bases: TGTGCCAGCAGCCCTGGACAGGAAGCTTTCTTT. This translates into CASSPGQEAFF.

The V and J genes are TRBV29-1 and TRBJ2-1; 8 nucleotides agree with TRBD2. The CDR3 contains 16 residues. V dropped 7 bases and J dropped 2; count of bases not matched to a gene: 13. Germline-derived CDR1 and CDR2 are SQVTM and ANQGSEA. The CDR3 protein is CSGGTGTRGAYNEQFF. Written as DNA, the CDR3 is TGCAGCGGCGGAACCGGGACTAGGGGAGCCTACAATGAGCAGTTCTTC.

This sequence joins TRBV27 and TRBJ2-1; weak D call: TRBD1 (5 bases). CDR1 and CDR2 (germline): MNHEY, SMNVEV (reference sequence). The CDR3 covers 12 residues. V lost 5 bases and J lost 9, with 11 bases in between. CDR3: CASSIRGGEQFF. CDR3 nucleotide sequence: TGTGCCAGCAGTATAAGGGGTGGTGAGCAGTTCTTC.

The CDR3 DNA reads as TGCGCCAGCAGCCAATTCGGGGGGTCTAACTATGGCTACACCTTC. Encoded protein: CASSQFGGSNYGYTF. The chain combines TRBV4-3 with TRBJ1-2; D is perhaps TRBD1 (5 bases). The germline CDR1 and CDR2 sequences are LGHNA and YSLEER. The germline V and J ends were trimmed by 2 bases and 0 bases, with 10 bases remaining between them. CDR3 length: 15 residues.

This clone was observed a single time. The CDR3 loop reads CASTRTGSYNEQFF. Written as DNA, the CDR3 is TGTGCCAGCACCCGGACAGGGTCCTACAATGAGCAGTTCTTC. V is TRBV28 and J is TRBJ2-1, with 8 bases lining up with TRBD1. The trim removed 7 bases at V and 1 base at J, leaving 3 bases unmatched. Germline V gene lookup returns CDR1 MDHEN and CDR2 SYDVKM. The CDR3 length is 14 residues.

This rearrangement joins TRBV7-2 to TRBJ2-7; 9 positions match TRBD1. Germline V CDR1 and CDR2: SGHTA, FQGNSA. V was pared by 5 bases and J by 3 bases, with 11 bases of the junction left unmatched. This CDR3 has 16 amino acids. In DNA, the CDR3 is TGTGCCAGCAGCCGCGGACCGGGACAGGGTCTCTACGAGCAGTACTTC. This codes for CASSRGPGQGLYEQYF.

The chain combines TRBV25-1 with TRBJ2-5; 11 bases line up with TRBD2. V gave up 0 bases and J gave up 5 bases; unmatched junction bases: 5. CDR1 and CDR2 (germline): MGHDK, SYGVNS. The CDR3 spans 16 residues. Here the CDR3 reads CASSEYSGRARETQYF. The CDR3 nucleotides read TGTGCCAGCAGTGAATATAGCGGGAGGGCCCGGGAGACCCAGTACTTC.

This clone was picked up a small number of times. The chain recombines TRBV4-1 with TRBJ1-2; TRBD1 agrees at 8 bases. V lost 5 bases and J lost 6; bases outside the gene matches: 5. This CDR3 has 13 amino acids. Germline V gene data show CDR1 as MGHRA and CDR2 as YSYEKL. Here the CDR3 DNA reads TGCGCCAGCAGCACCGGGACAGGAGATGGCTACACCTTC. Its translation: CASSTGTGDGYTF.

The chain uses TRBV15 and TRBJ1-1; D is possibly TRBD1 (5 bases). V was clipped by 3 bases and J by 8 bases, with 13 bases between them. The germline gives CDR1 LNHNV, CDR2 YYDKDF (reference sequence). This CDR3 contains 13 residues. This CDR3 reads CATSRDGQSEAFF. In DNA form, the CDR3 reads TGTGCCACCAGCAGGGACGGACAATCCGAAGCTTTCTTT.

The CDR3 reads CASSVEDRSNEKLFF. The DNA for the CDR3 is TGTGCCAGCAGTGTAGAGGACAGGTCTAATGAAAAACTGTTTTTT. The V and J genes are TRBV2 and TRBJ1-4, with 7 bases that match TRBD1. This CDR3 has 15 residues. V lost 4 bases to trimming and J lost 3 bases; unmatched junction nucleotides: 5. CDR1 and CDR2 (germline): SNHLY, FYNNEI.

The chain recombines TRBV4-2 with TRBJ2-1; 10 nucleotides match TRBD2. Trimming took 0 bases from V and 8 from J; bases not matched to a gene: 13. Germline CDR1 reads LGHNA; CDR2 reads YNFKEQ. CDR3 length: 18 residues. The CDR3: CASSQDLPAGGSFDEQFF. Written as DNA, the CDR3 is TGTGCCAGCAGCCAAGATCTCCCAGCGGGGGGGTCTTTTGATGAGCAGTTCTTC.

The chain couples TRBV28 to TRBJ2-1, with D possibly being TRBD2 (5 bases). Germline loops: CDR1 MDHEN, CDR2 SYDVKM. The CDR3 contains 15 residues. Trimming removed 3 bases from V and 6 bases from J, with 15 bases in between. Here the CDR3 DNA reads TGTGCCAGCAGTTTCGGGTCCGGGAAGGTCAATGAGCAGTTCTTC. Amino acid sequence: CASSFGSGKVNEQFF.

J is TRBJ2-7 and V is TRBV9, with 9 bases matching TRBD2. The V segment lost 4 bases and the J segment 3 bases; nucleotides outside the gene matches: 5. CDR1 is SGDLS, CDR2 YYNGEE, per germline. The length of the CDR3 is 14 residues. The CDR3 region is CASSPGGGGYEQYF. Here the CDR3 DNA reads TGTGCCAGCAGCCCCGGCGGGGGGGGCTACGAGCAGTACTTC.

The chain couples TRBV28 to TRBJ1-5, with 10 bases fitting TRBD1. The germline CDR1 and CDR2 sequences are MDHEN and SYDVKM. V shed 4 bases and J 6 bases; nucleotides not matched to a gene: 3. This CDR3 has 14 amino acids. CDR3 residues: CASSWTGGVQPQHF. The CDR3 DNA follows: TGTGCCAGCAGTTGGACAGGGGGAGTTCAGCCCCAGCATTTT.

This chain joins TRBV7-2 and TRBJ2-7; D uncertain. Trimming removed 1 base at V and 6 bases at J, with 16 bases between. There are 15 residues in the CDR3. Germline CDR1 SGHTA, CDR2 FQGNSA. The CDR3 protein is CASSLVEVVGGEQYF. CDR3 DNA sequence: TGTGCCAGCAGCTTAGTTGAAGTGGTCGGTGGCGAGCAGTACTTC.

The rearrangement links TRBV5-1 to TRBJ2-7, with a tentative D call TRBD1 (6 bases). V was trimmed by 1 base and J by 5 bases, leaving 13 bases between them. The CDR3 is made up of 14 amino acids. Germline assignment: CDR1 SGHRS and CDR2 YFSETQ. In DNA, the CDR3 is TGCGCCAGCAGCTTGCACATTAACAGGGACGAGCAGTACTTC. Its translation is CASSLHINRDEQYF.